The 21 T cell receptor beta chains in this list originate from one sample, sequenced in a study of T cells in Graves' hyperthyroidism and ophthalmopathy (dated by TCRdb to between 2019 and 2020). The library was generated by multiplex PCR. TCRdb shows the sequencer as Illumina HiSeq 2000. Amplification of TCR beta CDR3 regions was carried out from RNA transcripts. The TCR CDR3 was subjected to a first round of RT-PCR using the HTBI primer set and the Qiagen OneStep RT-PCR kit. TCRdb took the public reads, trimmed them with fastp at Q25, ran MiXCR for clone calling and kept in-frame beta chains. Merged by CDR3 protein, the rows form single entries marked with the most common genes and DNA. Counted in this sample were hundreds of thousands of distinct CDR3 sequences; approximately 40% of them appeared once. More than 7% of the sample comes from the top ten. Sequenced: blood. The source of these receptors is a man between 18 and 35 years old with Graves' hyperthyroidism.

This clonotype was counted at least ten times. An end of the junction does not agree with germline; a read error may underlie this. CDR3 DNA: TGTGCCAGCAGCCTCGAGGCAGGGGAGTCCTCCGAGCAGTACTTC. Its protein is CASSLEAGESSEQYF. This chain connects TRBV7-3 to TRBJ2-7; D may be TRBD1 (6 bases). Germline CDR1 is SGHTA and CDR2 is FQGTGA. The CDR3 has 15 amino acids.

A word on this clonotype: A much bigger clone sits one base away, suggesting this may be a read error. The chain uses TRBV7-8 and TRBJ2-7, with D unresolved. CDR1 and CDR2 from the germline V gene are SGHVS and FQNEAQ. The CDR3 runs 15 residues. The CDR3 nucleotides read TGCGCCAGCAGCCAAGTCCCTCACGGCGCCTACGAGCAGTACTTC. Its protein product is CASSQVPHGAYEQYF.

V usage is TRBV5-4 and J usage is TRBJ1-4; D ambiguous. V lost 2 bases, J lost 5 bases, and 10 bases lay in between. Germline CDR1 and CDR2: SGHNT and YYREEE (reference sequence). This CDR3 has 14 amino acids. CDR3 residues: CASSLGPINEKLFF. The DNA for the CDR3 is TGTGCCAGCAGCTTAGGGCCCATCAATGAAAAACTGTTTTTT.

This chain connects TRBV6-5 to TRBJ1-1; the D is unclear. This CDR3 is built from 15 residues. Germline V gives CDR1 MNHEY, CDR2 SVGAGI. V lost 4 bases, J lost 3 bases, and 15 bases lay in between. CDR3 region: CASSSATWIDTEAFF. The CDR3, as DNA: TGTGCCAGCAGTTCGGCGACATGGATCGACACTGAAGCTTTCTTT.

The chain is built from TRBV9 and TRBJ2-7, with 8 bases that match TRBD2. J lost 0 bases, V lost 4 bases, and 9 bases had no gene match. The CDR3 length is 16 residues. Per germline, CDR1 SGDLS and CDR2 YYNGEE. This chain's CDR3 is CASSQWLAGGSYEQYF. CDR3 DNA sequence: TGTGCCAGCAGCCAATGGCTAGCGGGTGGCTCCTACGAGCAGTACTTC.

The chain carries TRBV6-2 or TRBV6-3 and TRBJ1-4; D is perhaps TRBD1 (6 bases). This CDR3 spans 14 amino acids. V lost 10 bases and J lost 5, with 17 bases in between. CDR1 and CDR2 (germline): MNHEY, SVGEGT. This CDR3 reads CATEPGTKNEKLFF. As DNA, the CDR3 is TGTGCCACTGAGCCCGGGACAAAGAATGAAAAACTGTTTTTT.

A word on this clonotype: The junction departs from the called germline gene at one end, perhaps through a read error. The V call is TRBV14, the J call TRBJ1-2; TRBD1 aligns across 7 bases. Germline loops: CDR1 SGHDN, CDR2 FVKESK. The CDR3 extends over 15 amino acids. The DNA for the CDR3 is TGCGCCAGCAGCCAAGATACGACAGGGTTCTATGGCTACACCTTC. It translates to CASSQDTTGFYGYTF.

With respect to this clonotype: Sequence at one end of the junction differs from germline and may be a read error. This chain connects TRBV10-2 to TRBJ1-1; D might be TRBD1 (5 bases). CDR3 size: 14 residues. Germline values: CDR1 WSHSY, CDR2 SAAADI. CDR3 sequence reads: CASSRTWDGTEAFF. CDR3 nucleotides: TGTGCCAGCAGTCGTACGTGGGACGGCACTGAAGCTTTCTTT.

The CDR3 DNA sequence: TGTGCCAGCAGCCAAGAAGGCAGAGGGCTTGAAGCTTTCTTT. It encodes CASSQEGRGLEAFF. The V and J genes are TRBV7-6 and TRBJ1-1, with D hard to call. Germline CDR1 is SGHVS and CDR2 is FNYEAQ. The length of the CDR3 is 14 residues. V gave up 5 bases and J gave up 7 bases, with 17 bases separating them.

This clonotype has only a few counts. The chain joins TRBV2 to TRBJ1-1; D is unresolved. The V gene lost 6 bases and the J gene lost 1 base, with 15 bases spanning the gap. Germline-derived CDR1 and CDR2 are SNHLY and FYNNEI. CDR3 length equals 15 residues. The CDR3 DNA follows: TGTGCCAGCAGCAATGGCAGGAGGACGAACACTGAAGCTTTCTTT. Translation gives CASSNGRRTNTEAFF. Variable domain in full (rest from reference TRBV2 and TRBJ1-1): EPEVTQTPSHQVTQMGQEVILRCVPISNHLYFYWYRQILGQKVEFLVSFYNNEISEKSEIFDDQFSVERPDGSNFTLKIRSTKLEDSAMYFCASSNGRRTNTEAFFGQGTRLTVV.

This clonotype was seen at least ten times. The chain combines TRBV5-1 with TRBJ2-2; 7 bases map to TRBD1. The germline gives CDR1 SGHRS, CDR2 YFSETQ. The ends lost 4 bases at V and 5 bases at J; junction bases unmatched: 11. The CDR3 consists of 16 residues. CDR3 DNA: TGCGCCAGCAGCCCTCCCGAGAAACAGGGGACCGGGGAGCTGTTTTTT. Amino acids: CASSPPEKQGTGELFF.

This clonotype has more than one count but fewer than ten. V is TRBV12-3 or TRBV12-4 and J is TRBJ2-7, with 7 bases fitting TRBD2. The CDR3 is 16 residues long. With 3 bases clipped from V and 1 base from J, the junction kept 9 bases outside the gene matches. The CDR3 is CASSFEWGTTSYEQYF. DNA for the CDR3: TGTGCCAGCAGTTTTGAGTGGGGGACTACGTCCTACGAGCAGTACTTC.

In its sample, this clonotype was seen many times. In DNA, the CDR3 is TGTGCCAGCAGCTTAGTTTCCAGCGGGGGAGAGACCCAGTACTTC. Translation gives CASSLVSSGGETQYF. The chain recombines TRBV7-8 with TRBJ2-5, with 8 bases fitting TRBD2. The CDR3 is 15 residues long. Looked up from germline, CDR1 is SGHVS and CDR2 is FQNEAQ. After removal of 1 base from V and 4 bases from J, the junction contained 5 bases not matched to a gene.

The rearrangement uses TRBV7-9 and TRBJ2-5; D remains ambiguous. The germline V gene has CDR1 SEHNR and CDR2 FQNEAQ (reference sequence). The CDR3 is made up of 16 amino acids. V was shortened by 5 bases and J by 0 bases, with 16 bases between the two germline ends. The CDR3: CASSLDLQLHQETQYF. CDR3 nucleotides: TGTGCCAGCAGCCTCGACCTACAGCTACACCAAGAGACCCAGTACTTC.

The rearrangement links TRBV12-3 or TRBV12-4 to TRBJ1-5, with D possibly TRBD1 on 6 matching bases. Trimming cost V 5 bases and J 1 base, with 15 bases left between them. This CDR3 is built from 16 residues. As DNA, the CDR3 is TGTGCCAGCAGTCCAGAACCTGGGGGCAGCAATCAGCCCCAGCATTTT. Its translation: CASSPEPGGSNQPQHF.

The chain carries TRBV6-5 and TRBJ1-5, with 7 positions matching TRBD1. Trimming took 4 bases from V and 1 from J; bases not matched to a gene: 7. The CDR3 is 16 residues long. Germline CDR1 is MNHEY and CDR2 is SVGAGI. CDR3 in amino acids: CASSSTTGPSNQPQHF. The CDR3 DNA is TGTGCCAGCAGTTCCACGACAGGGCCAAGCAATCAGCCCCAGCATTTT.

This clonotype has more than one count but fewer than ten. The chain has TRBV5-6 and TRBJ1-6; 7 bases fit TRBD1. The CDR3 is made up of 15 amino acids. Germline V CDR1 and CDR2: SGHDT, YYEEEE. Trimming took 1 base from V and 7 from J; bases not matched to a gene: 5. For the CDR3, the DNA is TGTGCCAGCAGCTTGTATTGGACAGGCAATTCACCCCTCCACTTT. This codes for CASSLYWTGNSPLHF.

This clonotype was observed many times. CDR3 coding DNA: TGCAGCGTTGGGGTAGACTCCTACGAGCAGTACTTC. Its protein is CSVGVDSYEQYF. The chain joins TRBV29-1 to TRBJ2-7; D is unclear. The germline V gene encodes CDR1 SQVTM and CDR2 ANQGSEA. V dropped 4 bases and J dropped 0 bases, with 7 bases sitting between them. The CDR3 loop spans 12 amino acids.

Remarks on this clonotype: A much bigger clone sits one base away, suggesting this may be a read error. The rearrangement uses TRBV15 and TRBJ1-2, with D perhaps TRBD1 (5 bases). V lost 0 bases to trimming and J lost 7 bases, with 18 bases between them. Germline V gene lookup returns CDR1 LNHNV and CDR2 YYDKDF (reference sequence). This CDR3 region has 16 residues. CDR3 nucleotides: TGTGCCACCAGCAGAGACCGGGACGGGGGGATAGGTGGCTACACCTTC. Translating it yields CATSRDRDGGIGGYTF.

The chain combines TRBV7-6 with TRBJ1-6; TRBD1 agrees at 10 bases. In germline, CDR1 is SGHVS, CDR2 FNYEAQ. The CDR3 consists of 15 residues. The junction had 12 bases not matched to a gene; V was cut back by 6 bases and J by 13 bases. In nucleotides, the CDR3 is TGTGCCAGCAGGCCGGGACAGGGGTCGGTGAAGCCCCTCCACTTT. It is translated as CASRPGQGSVKPLHF. Combining the CDR3 with reference TRBV7-6 and TRBJ1-6 gives the whole variable domain GAGVSQSPRYKVTKRGQDVALRCDPISGHVSLYWYRQALGQGPEFLTYFNYEAQQDKSGLPNDRFSAERPEGSISTLTIQRTEQRDSAMYRCASRPGQGSVKPLHFGNGTRLTVT.

This clonotype was counted many times. The chain joins TRBV7-2 to TRBJ2-7, with no clear D. Germline values: CDR1 SGHTA, CDR2 FQGNSA. The CDR3 runs to 14 residues. The V and J ends lost 5 bases and 2 bases respectively, with 13 bases between them. DNA for the CDR3: TGTGCCAGCAGCCCCCGGGCGGAGCCCTACGAGCAGTACTTC. This gives the protein CASSPRAEPYEQYF.